Shown below are 6 T cell receptor beta chains from a single sample sequenced in a study of monozygotic twins with inflammatory bowel disease (dated by TCRdb to between 2017 and 2020). The library was obtained by 5' RACE. Reads for this sample came from an Illumina HiSeq 2500. The reads were reprocessed in TCRdb, with one entry per CDR3 protein sequence and no accompanying DNA. This sample's records show about 330,000 distinct CDR3 sequences. Clones ranked in the top ten supply approximately 2% of the sample. Specimen: blood. The source of these receptors is a human donor with ulcerative colitis or Crohn's disease, or a healthy co-twin of an affected twin (not recorded which).

V is TRBV29-1 and J is TRBJ1-1; with no DNA, the TCRdb D assignment of TRBD1 cannot be verified. CDR3 length equals 14 residues. The V gene's germline CDR1 is SQVTM and CDR2 ANQGSEA. The CDR3 reads CSVAGTGSNTEAFF.

The chain couples TRBV10-3 to TRBJ2-2; no DNA is available, so the TRBD1 call from TCRdb remains unchecked. Per the germline V gene, CDR1 is ENHRY and CDR2 is SYGVKD. There are 13 residues in the CDR3. This chain's CDR3 is CATFYRDAGELFF.

The chain carries TRBV27 and TRBJ2-7; checking the TCRdb D call of TRBD1 is not possible without DNA. The CDR3 covers 14 residues. CDR1 and CDR2 (germline): MNHEY, SMNVEV (reference sequence). The CDR3 is CASSLLGQGYEQYF.

This chain links TRBV30 with TRBJ2-1; the TCRdb D gene call, TRBD1, has no DNA to confirm it. The CDR3 has 14 residues. The germline V gene has CDR1 GTSNPN and CDR2 SVGIG (reference sequence). CDR3 sequence: CAWSSRGIYNEQFF.

This chain links TRBV19 with TRBJ1-1; TCRdb's D call of TRBD1 is untestable without DNA. The CDR3 has 12 amino acids. CDR1 LNHDA and CDR2 SQIVND come from the germline V gene (reference sequence). The CDR3 spells CATSTGISEAFF. The full variable domain, in which reference TRBV19 and TRBJ1-1 provide the parts outside the CDR3, is DGGITQSPKYLFRKEGQNVTLSCEQNLNHDAMYWYRQDPGQGLRLIYYSQIVNDFQKGDIAEGYSVSREKKESFPLTVTSAQKNPTAFYLCATSTGISEAFFGQGTRLTVV.

The gene calls are TRBV20-1 and TRBJ2-1; without DNA, the TCRdb call of TRBD2 cannot be checked. This CDR3 comprises 15 residues. The germline V gene has CDR1 DFQATT and CDR2 SNEGSKA (reference sequence). The chain's CDR3 is CSARHRTSGVGEQFF.